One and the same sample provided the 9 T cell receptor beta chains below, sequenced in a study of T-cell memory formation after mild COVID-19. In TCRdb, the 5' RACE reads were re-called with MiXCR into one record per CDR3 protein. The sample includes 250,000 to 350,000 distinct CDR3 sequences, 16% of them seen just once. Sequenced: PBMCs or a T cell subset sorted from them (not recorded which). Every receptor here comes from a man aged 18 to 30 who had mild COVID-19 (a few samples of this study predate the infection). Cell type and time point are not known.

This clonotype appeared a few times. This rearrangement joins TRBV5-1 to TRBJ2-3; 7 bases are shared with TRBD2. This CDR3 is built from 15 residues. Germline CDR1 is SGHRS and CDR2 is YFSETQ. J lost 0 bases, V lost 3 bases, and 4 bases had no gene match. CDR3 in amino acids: CASSSSGSSTDTQYF. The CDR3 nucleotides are TGCGCCAGCAGCTCTAGCGGCTCTAGCACAGATACGCAGTATTTT.

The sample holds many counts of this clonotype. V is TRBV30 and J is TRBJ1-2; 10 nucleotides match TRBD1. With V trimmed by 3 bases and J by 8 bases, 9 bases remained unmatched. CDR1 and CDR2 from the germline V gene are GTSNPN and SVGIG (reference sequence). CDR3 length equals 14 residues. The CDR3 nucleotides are TGTGCCTGGAGCGCGACAGGGGGCGCGTACGGCTACACCTTC. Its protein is CAWSATGGAYGYTF.

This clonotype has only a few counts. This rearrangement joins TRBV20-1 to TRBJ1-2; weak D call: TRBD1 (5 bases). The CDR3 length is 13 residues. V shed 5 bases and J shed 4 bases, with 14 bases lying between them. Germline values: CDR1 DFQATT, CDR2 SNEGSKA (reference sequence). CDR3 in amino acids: CSASDSQGYGYTF. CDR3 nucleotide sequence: TGCAGTGCTTCCGACAGCCAGGGCTATGGCTACACCTTC.

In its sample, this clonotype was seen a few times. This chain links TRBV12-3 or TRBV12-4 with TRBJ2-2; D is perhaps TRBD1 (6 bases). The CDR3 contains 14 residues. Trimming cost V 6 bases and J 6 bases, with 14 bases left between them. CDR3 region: CASRGAGSAGELFF. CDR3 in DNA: TGTGCCAGCAGGGGGGCAGGGTCGGCCGGGGAGCTGTTTTTT.

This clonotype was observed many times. CDR3 nucleotide sequence: TGTGCCAGCAGCTTGAGCTCCTACAATGAGCAGTTCTTC. Its protein product is CASSLSSYNEQFF. V and J are TRBV7-3 and TRBJ2-1; D not resolved. CDR3 length equals 13 residues. Germline values: CDR1 SGHTA, CDR2 FQGTGA. Trimming removed 3 bases at V and 0 bases at J, with 3 bases between.

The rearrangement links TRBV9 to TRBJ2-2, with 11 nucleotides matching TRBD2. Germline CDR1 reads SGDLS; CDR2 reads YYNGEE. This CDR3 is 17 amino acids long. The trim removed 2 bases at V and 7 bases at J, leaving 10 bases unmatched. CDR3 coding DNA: TGTGCCAGCAGCGTTTCCCCCGGGGGACTAGCGGACGGGGAGCTGTTTTTT. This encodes CASSVSPGGLADGELFF.

As DNA, the CDR3 is TGTGCCAGCACCATAATCGCGGGCTCCTATAATTCACCCCTCCACTTT. Encoded protein: CASTIIAGSYNSPLHF. This chain uses TRBV6-5 with TRBJ1-6; the D is unclear. CDR1 and CDR2 (germline): MNHEY, SVGAGI. The V gene lost 7 bases and the J gene lost 0 bases, with 13 bases spanning the gap. The CDR3 contains 16 residues.

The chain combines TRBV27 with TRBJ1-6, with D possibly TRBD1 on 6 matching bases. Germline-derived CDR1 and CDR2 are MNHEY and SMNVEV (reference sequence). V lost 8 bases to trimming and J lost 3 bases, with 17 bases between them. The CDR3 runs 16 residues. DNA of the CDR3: TGTGCCAGCGGGGGGCTCGGGCCGGTCTATAATTCACCCCTCCACTTT. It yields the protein CASGGLGPVYNSPLHF.

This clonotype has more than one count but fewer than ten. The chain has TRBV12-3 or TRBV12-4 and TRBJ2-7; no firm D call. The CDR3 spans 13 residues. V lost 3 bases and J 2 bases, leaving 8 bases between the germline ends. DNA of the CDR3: TGTGCCAGCAGTTTCCAGGACCCCTACGAGCAGTACTTC. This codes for CASSFQDPYEQYF.